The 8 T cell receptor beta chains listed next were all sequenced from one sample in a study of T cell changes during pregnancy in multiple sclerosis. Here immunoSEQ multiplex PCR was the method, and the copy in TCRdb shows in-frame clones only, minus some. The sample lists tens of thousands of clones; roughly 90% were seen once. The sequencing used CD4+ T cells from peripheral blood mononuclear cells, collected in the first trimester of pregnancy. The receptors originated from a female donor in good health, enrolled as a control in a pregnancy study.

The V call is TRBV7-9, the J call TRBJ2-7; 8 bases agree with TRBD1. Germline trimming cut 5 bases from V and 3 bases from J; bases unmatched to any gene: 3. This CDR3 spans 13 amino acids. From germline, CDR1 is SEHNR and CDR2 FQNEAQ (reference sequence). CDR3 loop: CASSRQGIYEQYF. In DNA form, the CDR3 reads TGTGCCAGCAGCCGACAGGGGATCTACGAGCAGTACTTC.

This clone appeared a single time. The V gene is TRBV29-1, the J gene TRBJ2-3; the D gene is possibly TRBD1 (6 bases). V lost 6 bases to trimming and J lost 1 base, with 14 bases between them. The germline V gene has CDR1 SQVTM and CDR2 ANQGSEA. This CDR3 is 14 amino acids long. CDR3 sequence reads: CSVAQGGRTDTQYF. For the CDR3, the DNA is TGCAGCGTCGCACAAGGGGGACGCACAGATACGCAGTATTTT.

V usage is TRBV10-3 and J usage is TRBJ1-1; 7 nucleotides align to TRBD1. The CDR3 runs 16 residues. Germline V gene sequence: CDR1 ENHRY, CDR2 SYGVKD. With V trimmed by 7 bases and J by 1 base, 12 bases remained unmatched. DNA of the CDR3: TGTGCCATCACCCGAACAAACAGGGGATCGAACACTGAAGCTTTCTTT. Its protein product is CAITRTNRGSNTEAFF.

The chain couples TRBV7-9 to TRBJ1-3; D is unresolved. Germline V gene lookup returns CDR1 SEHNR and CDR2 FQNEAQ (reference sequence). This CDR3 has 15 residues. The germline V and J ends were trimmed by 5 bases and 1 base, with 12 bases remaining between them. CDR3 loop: CASSGRGNSGNTIYF. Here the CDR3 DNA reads TGTGCCAGCAGCGGCAGAGGTAATTCTGGAAACACCATATATTTT.

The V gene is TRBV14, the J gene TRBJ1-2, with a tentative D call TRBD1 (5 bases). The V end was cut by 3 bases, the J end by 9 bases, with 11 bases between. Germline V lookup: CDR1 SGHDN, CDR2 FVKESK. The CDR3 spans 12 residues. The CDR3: CASSQDTSSYTF. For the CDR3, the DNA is TGTGCCAGCAGCCAGGACACGAGCAGCTACACCTTC.

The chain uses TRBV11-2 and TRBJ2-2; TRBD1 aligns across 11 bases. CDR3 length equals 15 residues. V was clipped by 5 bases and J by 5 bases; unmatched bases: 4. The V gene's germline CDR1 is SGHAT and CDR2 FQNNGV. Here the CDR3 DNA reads TGTGCCAGCAGCCCCCGGGACAGGGGGACCGGGGAGCTGTTTTTT. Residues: CASSPRDRGTGELFF.

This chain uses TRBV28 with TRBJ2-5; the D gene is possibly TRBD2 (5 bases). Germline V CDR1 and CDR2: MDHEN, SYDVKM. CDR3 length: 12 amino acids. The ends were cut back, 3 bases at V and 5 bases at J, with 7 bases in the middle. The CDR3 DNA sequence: TGTGCCAGCAGTTTGCGAGGGGAGACCCAGTACTTC. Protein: CASSLRGETQYF. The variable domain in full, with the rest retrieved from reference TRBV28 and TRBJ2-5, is DVKVTQSSRYLVKRTGEKVFLECVQDMDHENMFWYRQDPGLGLRLIYFSYDVKMKEKGDIPEGYSVSREKKERFSLILESASTNQTSMYLCASSLRGETQYFGPGTRLLVL.

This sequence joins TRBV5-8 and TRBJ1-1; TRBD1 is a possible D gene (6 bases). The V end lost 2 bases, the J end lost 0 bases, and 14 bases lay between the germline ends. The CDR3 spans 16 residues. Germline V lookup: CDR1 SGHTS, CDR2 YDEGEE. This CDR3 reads CASSFLTGRLNTEAFF. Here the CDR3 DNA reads TGTGCCAGCAGCTTCCTGACAGGCCGTTTGAACACTGAAGCTTTCTTT.